Following are 18 T cell receptor beta chains from one sample sequenced in a study of cytomegalovirus exposure and HLA in healthy donors. With 60 Vbeta and 13 Jbeta primers, the PCR was carried out. Here immunoSEQ multiplex PCR was the method, and the copy in TCRdb shows in-frame clones only, minus some. The sample records approximately 160,000 clones, approximately 70% being singletons. Material: PBMCs. The origin of the receptors is a man younger than 35 in good health and CMV-seropositive.

The chain joins TRBV28 to TRBJ1-1; possible D gene TRBD1, 5 bases. The CDR3 contains 12 residues. Trimming pared 5 bases from V and 12 bases from J, leaving 16 bases between. Germline V gene data show CDR1 as MDHEN and CDR2 as SYDVKM. DNA for the CDR3: TGTGCCAGCAGTACCCCGGGGGGGTCGCCTTTCTTT. Protein product: CASSTPGGSPFF.

This clone was seen only a few times. The chain joins TRBV4-1 to TRBJ1-1; D is undetermined. Looked up from germline, CDR1 is MGHRA and CDR2 is YSYEKL. With 7 bases removed from V and 0 bases from J, the gap between germline ends came to 9 bases. The CDR3 contains 13 residues. CDR3 in DNA: TGCGCCAGCAAGGCCACTATGAACACTGAAGCTTTCTTT. Its protein is CASKATMNTEAFF.

This clone was detected a few times. The genes are TRBV5-4 and TRBJ2-2; 13 bases map to TRBD2. Per germline, CDR1 SGHNT and CDR2 YYREEE (reference sequence). The CDR3 extends over 18 amino acids. V lost 4 bases, J lost 8 bases, and 14 bases stayed unmatched. The CDR3 spells CASSTGLAGALVRGELFF. The CDR3 DNA follows: TGTGCCAGCAGCACCGGACTAGCGGGGGCCCTCGTGAGAGGGGAGCTGTTTTTT.

The chain couples TRBV5-1 to TRBJ2-2; 9 nucleotides agree with TRBD1. The V gene end was trimmed by 4 bases and the J gene end by 4 bases; junction bases not matched to a gene: 8. The CDR3 is 16 amino acids. Germline assignment: CDR1 SGHRS and CDR2 YFSETQ. The CDR3 spells CASSHTGTGSTGELFF. The CDR3 DNA follows: TGCGCCAGCAGCCATACCGGGACAGGGTCCACCGGGGAGCTGTTTTTT.

The chain combines TRBV14 with TRBJ1-1; D remains unclear. The CDR3 has 14 residues. Germline V gene sequence: CDR1 SGHDN, CDR2 FVKESK. Trimming removed 2 bases from V and 4 bases from J, with 11 bases in between. The CDR3: CASSQSYRGTEAFF. CDR3 bases: TGTGCCAGCAGCCAATCCTATCGTGGCACTGAAGCTTTCTTT.

This clone was recorded only once. The chain carries TRBV2 and TRBJ1-5; D gene ambiguous. The CDR3 length is 12 residues. The V and J ends lost 6 bases and 0 bases respectively, with 3 bases between them. Germline-derived CDR1 and CDR2 are SNHLY and FYNNEI. The chain's CDR3 is CASSNSNQPQHF. CDR3 nucleotides: TGTGCCAGCAGCAATAGCAATCAGCCCCAGCATTTT.

V and J are TRBV23-1 and TRBJ1-2; D uncertain. TRBV23-1 is labeled an ORF, and its function is uncertain. The CDR3 runs to 15 residues. The V and J ends lost 1 base and 8 bases respectively, with 17 bases between them. The CDR3 spells CASSQLGVVFRGYTF. As DNA, the CDR3 is TGCGCCAGCAGTCAATTGGGCGTAGTGTTTAGGGGCTACACCTTC.

The rearrangement links TRBV11-2 to TRBJ1-1; D is uncertain. Germline V gene lookup returns CDR1 SGHAT and CDR2 FQNNGV. With 5 bases removed from V and 4 bases from J, the gap between germline ends came to 8 bases. The CDR3 extends over 12 amino acids. The DNA for the CDR3 is TGTGCCAGCAGCATCGTCAGCACTGAAGCTTTCTTT. It translates to CASSIVSTEAFF.

V and J are TRBV11-2 and TRBJ1-2; D is unclear. The V gene's germline CDR1 is SGHAT and CDR2 FQNNGV. V lost 1 base and J 7 bases, leaving 13 bases between the germline ends. The CDR3 consists of 14 residues. The CDR3 DNA sequence: TGTGCCAGCAGCTTAGCAGGCGGGGAAAGTGGCTACACCTTC. The encoded protein is CASSLAGGESGYTF.

The rearrangement uses TRBV4-1 and TRBJ2-7; TRBD1 agrees at 10 bases. The trim removed 1 base at V and 3 bases at J, leaving 0 bases unmatched. This CDR3 region has 14 residues. Germline CDR1 is MGHRA and CDR2 is YSYEKL. In DNA form, the CDR3 reads TGCGCCAGCAGCCAAGGGGACAGGGGCTACGAGCAGTACGTC. The encoded protein is CASSQGDRGYEQYV.

The V call is TRBV4-1, the J call TRBJ1-2, with D maybe TRBD1 (5 bases). The CDR3 is made up of 16 amino acids. Germline CDR1 reads MGHRA; CDR2 reads YSYEKL. The V end was cut by 1 base, the J end by 8 bases, with 20 bases between. The CDR3 here is CASSQGLPGPRRGYTF. DNA of the CDR3: TGCGCCAGCAGCCAAGGTCTCCCAGGGCCCAGAAGAGGCTACACCTTC.

This sequence joins TRBV2 and TRBJ2-6, with TRBD1 matching over 8 bases. This CDR3 region has 17 residues. The V and J ends lost 7 bases and 4 bases, in that order; junction bases with no gene match: 12. The germline CDR1 and CDR2 sequences are SNHLY and FYNNEI. CDR3 loop: CASTRDRLNSGANVLTF. CDR3 nucleotide sequence: TGTGCCAGCACCAGGGACAGGCTTAACTCGGGGGCCAACGTCCTGACTTTC.

The genes are TRBV10-2 and TRBJ2-3; 13 bases fit TRBD2. The CDR3 covers 17 residues. Germline loops: CDR1 WSHSY, CDR2 SAAADI. The V segment lost 2 bases and the J segment 4 bases; nucleotides outside the gene matches: 6. The CDR3 nucleotides are TGCGCCAGCAGTGAGGGGTGGACTAGCGGGAGAGCAGATACGCAGTATTTT. Its protein product is CASSEGWTSGRADTQYF.

The chain has TRBV25-1 and TRBJ2-4; tentatively, D is TRBD2 (6 bases). Deletions cut 3 bases from V and 0 bases from J, with 12 bases between. The germline V gene has CDR1 MGHDK and CDR2 SYGVNS. This CDR3 region has 16 residues. CDR3 nucleotides: TGTGCCAGCAGTGATGGGGGACTGGGAGCCAAAAACATTCAGTACTTC. Its protein product is CASSDGGLGAKNIQYF.

This clone showed up just a few times. The chain employs TRBV30 and TRBJ2-2, with D maybe TRBD2 (6 bases). This CDR3 region has 12 residues. V dropped 2 bases and J dropped 6 bases, with 7 bases sitting between them. Germline-derived CDR1 and CDR2 are GTSNPN and SVGIG (reference sequence). Here the CDR3 reads CAWSRRAGELFF. The CDR3 region has the DNA TGTGCCTGGAGTAGGAGGGCCGGGGAGCTGTTTTTT.

V usage is TRBV19 and J usage is TRBJ2-3, with 14 bases aligning to TRBD2. Germline CDR1 is LNHDA and CDR2 is SQIVND (reference sequence). The CDR3 loop spans 15 amino acids. The V gene end was trimmed by 5 bases and the J gene end by 4 bases; junction bases not matched to a gene: 2. CDR3 in amino acids: CASSGLAGGADTQYF. Written as DNA, the CDR3 is TGTGCCAGTAGTGGACTAGCGGGGGGAGCAGATACGCAGTATTTT.

V and J are TRBV27 and TRBJ2-3; the match to TRBD2 covers 13 bases. Looked up from germline, CDR1 is MNHEY and CDR2 is SMNVEV (reference sequence). Trimming at V came to 6 bases and at J to 3 bases, leaving 12 bases not matched to a gene. The CDR3 runs 18 residues. The CDR3 coding sequence is TGTGCCAGCAGCCGTGGACTAGCGGGAGAGTGGGGAACAGATACGCAGTATTTT. Protein product: CASSRGLAGEWGTDTQYF.

This rearrangement joins TRBV4-2 to TRBJ2-3, with 10 positions matching TRBD2. This CDR3 comprises 16 residues. The J segment lost 4 bases and the V segment lost 3 bases, leaving 7 bases of the junction unmatched. CDR1 is LGHNA and CDR2 is YNFKEQ in the germline V gene. CDR3 residues: CASSHATSGNADTQYF. The CDR3 coding sequence is TGTGCCAGCAGCCACGCAACTAGCGGGAATGCAGATACGCAGTATTTT.